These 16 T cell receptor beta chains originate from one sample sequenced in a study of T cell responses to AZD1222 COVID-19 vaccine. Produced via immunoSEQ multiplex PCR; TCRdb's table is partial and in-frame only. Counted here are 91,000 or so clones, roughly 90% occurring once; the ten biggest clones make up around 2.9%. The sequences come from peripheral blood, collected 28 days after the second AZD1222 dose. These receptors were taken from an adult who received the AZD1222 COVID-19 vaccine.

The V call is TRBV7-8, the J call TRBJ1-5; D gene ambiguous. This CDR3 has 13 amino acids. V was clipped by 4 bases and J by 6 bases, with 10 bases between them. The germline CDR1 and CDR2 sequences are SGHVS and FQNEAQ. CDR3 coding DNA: TGTGCCAGCAGCTGGTCGACCGGTCAGCCCCAGCATTTT. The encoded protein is CASSWSTGQPQHF.

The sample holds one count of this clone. The CDR3 DNA reads TGTGCCACCAGCAGAGAGGCAGATACGCAGTATTTT. Translated: CATSREADTQYF. This chain connects TRBV15 to TRBJ2-3, with no clear D. The V end was cut by 0 bases, the J end by 4 bases, with 2 bases between. CDR1 is LNHNV and CDR2 is YYDKDF in the germline V gene (reference sequence). This CDR3 has 12 amino acids. The full variable domain, in which reference TRBV15 and TRBJ2-3 provide the parts outside the CDR3, is DAMVIQNPRYQVTQFGKPVTLSCSQTLNHNVMYWYQQKSSQAPKLLFHYYDKDFNNEADTPDNFQSRRPNTSFCFLDIRSPGLGDTAMYLCATSREADTQYFGPGTRLTVL.

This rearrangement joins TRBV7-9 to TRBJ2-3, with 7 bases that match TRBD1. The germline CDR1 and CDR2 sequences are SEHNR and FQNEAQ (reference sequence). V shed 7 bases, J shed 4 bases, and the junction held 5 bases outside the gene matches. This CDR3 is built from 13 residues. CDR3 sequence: CASINRGSDTQYF. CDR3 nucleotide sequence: TGTGCCAGCATAAACAGGGGATCAGATACGCAGTATTTT.

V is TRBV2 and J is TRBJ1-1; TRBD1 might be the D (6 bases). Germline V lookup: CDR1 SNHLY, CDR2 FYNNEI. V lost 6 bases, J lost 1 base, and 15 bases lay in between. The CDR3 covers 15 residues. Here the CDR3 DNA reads TGTGCCAGCAGCCGACTAGGGGGGAGGAACACTGAAGCTTTCTTT. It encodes CASSRLGGRNTEAFF. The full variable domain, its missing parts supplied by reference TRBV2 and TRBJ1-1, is EPEVTQTPSHQVTQMGQEVILRCVPISNHLYFYWYRQILGQKVEFLVSFYNNEISEKSEIFDDQFSVERPDGSNFTLKIRSTKLEDSAMYFCASSRLGGRNTEAFFGQGTRLTVV.

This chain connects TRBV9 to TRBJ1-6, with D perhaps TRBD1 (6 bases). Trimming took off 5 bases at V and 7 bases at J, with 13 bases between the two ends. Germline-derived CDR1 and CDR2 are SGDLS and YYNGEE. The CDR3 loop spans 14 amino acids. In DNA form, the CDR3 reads TGTGCCAGCAGTACCGGGACACCGAATTCACCCCTCCACTTT. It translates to CASSTGTPNSPLHF.

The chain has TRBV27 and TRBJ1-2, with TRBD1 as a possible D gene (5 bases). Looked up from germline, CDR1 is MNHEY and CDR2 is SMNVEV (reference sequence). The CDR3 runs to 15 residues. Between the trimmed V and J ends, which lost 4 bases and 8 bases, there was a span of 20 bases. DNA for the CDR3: TGTGCCAGCAGTTCCGATTGGGCCGGGGCAGGAGGCTACACCTTC. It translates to CASSSDWAGAGGYTF.

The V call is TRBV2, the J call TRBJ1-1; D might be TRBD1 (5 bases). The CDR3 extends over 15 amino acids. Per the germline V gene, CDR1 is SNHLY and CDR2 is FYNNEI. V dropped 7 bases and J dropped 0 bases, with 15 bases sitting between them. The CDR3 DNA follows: TGTGCCAGCAAGACAGAAAACAACATGAACACTGAAGCTTTCTTT. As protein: CASKTENNMNTEAFF.

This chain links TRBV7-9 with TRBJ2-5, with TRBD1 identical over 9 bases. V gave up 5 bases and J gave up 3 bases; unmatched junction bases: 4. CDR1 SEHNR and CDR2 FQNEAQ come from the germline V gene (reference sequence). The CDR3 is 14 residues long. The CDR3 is CASSPGQGEETQYF. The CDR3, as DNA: TGTGCCAGCAGCCCGGGACAGGGAGAAGAGACCCAGTACTTC.

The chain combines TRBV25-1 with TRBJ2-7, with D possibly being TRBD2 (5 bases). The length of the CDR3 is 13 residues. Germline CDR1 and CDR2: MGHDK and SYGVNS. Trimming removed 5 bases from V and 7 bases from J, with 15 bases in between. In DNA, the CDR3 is TGTGCCAGCAGTCGAGGGTGGATGAGGGAGCAGTACTTC. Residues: CASSRGWMREQYF.

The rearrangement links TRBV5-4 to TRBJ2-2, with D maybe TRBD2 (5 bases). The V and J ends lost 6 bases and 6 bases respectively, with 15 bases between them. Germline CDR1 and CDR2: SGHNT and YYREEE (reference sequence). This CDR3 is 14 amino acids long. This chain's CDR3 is CASTPGVSAGELFF. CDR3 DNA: TGTGCCAGCACTCCCGGGGTTAGCGCCGGGGAGCTGTTTTTT.

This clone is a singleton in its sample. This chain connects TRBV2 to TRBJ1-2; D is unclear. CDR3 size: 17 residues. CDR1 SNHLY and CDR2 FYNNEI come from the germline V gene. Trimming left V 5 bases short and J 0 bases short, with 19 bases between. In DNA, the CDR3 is TGTGCCAGCAGTATGGGGATCTCAATAACCGCTAACTATGGCTACACCTTC. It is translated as CASSMGISITANYGYTF.

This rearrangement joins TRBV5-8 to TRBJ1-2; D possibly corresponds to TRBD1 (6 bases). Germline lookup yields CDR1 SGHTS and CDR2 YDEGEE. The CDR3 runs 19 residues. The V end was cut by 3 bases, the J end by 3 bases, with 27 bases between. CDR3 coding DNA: TGTGCCAGCAGCTGGCGCACCGGGACAAGGACAGCACTATACTATGGCTACACCTTC. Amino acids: CASSWRTGTRTALYYGYTF.

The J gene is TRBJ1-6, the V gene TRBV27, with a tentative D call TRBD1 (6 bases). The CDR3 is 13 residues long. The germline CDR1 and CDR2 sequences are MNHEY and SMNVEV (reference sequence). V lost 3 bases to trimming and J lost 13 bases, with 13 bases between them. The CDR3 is CASSLGGRNPLHF. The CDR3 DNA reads TGTGCCAGCAGTTTGGGGGGCCGGAATCCCCTCCACTTT.

CDR3 in DNA: TGTGCCACCAGCGCTGGCCGGGACAGCTCCTACGAGCAGTACTTC. Translation gives CATSAGRDSSYEQYF. This rearrangement joins TRBV15 to TRBJ2-7, with 7 bases fitting TRBD1. In germline, CDR1 is LNHNV, CDR2 YYDKDF (reference sequence). V shed 5 bases, J shed 0 bases, and the junction held 7 bases outside the gene matches. The CDR3 is 15 amino acids.

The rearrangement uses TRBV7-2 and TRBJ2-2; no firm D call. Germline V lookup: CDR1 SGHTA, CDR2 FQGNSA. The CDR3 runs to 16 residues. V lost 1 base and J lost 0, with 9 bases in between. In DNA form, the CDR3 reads TGTGCCAGCAGCTTAGACGGAGCCTCGAACACCGGGGAGCTGTTTTTT. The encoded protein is CASSLDGASNTGELFF. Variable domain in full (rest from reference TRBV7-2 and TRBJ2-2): GAGVSQSPSNKVTEKGKDVELRCDPISGHTALYWYRQSLGQGLEFLIYFQGNSAPDKSGLPSDRFSAERTGGSVSTLTIQRTQQEDSAVYLCASSLDGASNTGELFFGEGSRLTVL.

The DNA of the CDR3 is TGCGCCAGCAGCCAAAGGGGGGAGGCAACTAATGAAAAACTGTTTTTT. Its protein is CASSQRGEATNEKLFF. The chain carries TRBV4-1 and TRBJ1-4, with D perhaps TRBD1 (6 bases). V was clipped by 2 bases and J by 0 bases, with 10 bases between them. There are 16 residues in the CDR3. CDR1 is MGHRA, CDR2 YSYEKL, per germline.